The 17 T cell receptor beta chains below all came from one sample that was sequenced in a study of shared T cell receptors in the human thymus. The protocol was immunoSEQ multiplex PCR, while the TCRdb copy is restricted to in-frame clones and leaves out a portion. The sample has 700,000 or so clones, approximately 85% seen once. The same specimen was also included in a second study, on human thymus T cells.

Specimen: thymocytes. Receptors originate from a girl under three years old with a congenital heart defect.

The chain combines TRBV28 with TRBJ2-7, with a possible D match to TRBD2 (5 bases). Looked up from germline, CDR1 is MDHEN and CDR2 is SYDVKM. The CDR3 spans 15 residues. V was clipped by 7 bases and J by 4 bases, with 20 bases between them. The CDR3 spells CASTLSEEMKYEQYF. The CDR3 region has the DNA TGTGCCAGCACCCTGTCGGAGGAGATGAAGTACGAGCAGTACTTC.

The rearrangement links TRBV7-6 to TRBJ2-1, with a possible D match to TRBD2 (7 bases). From germline, CDR1 is SGHVS and CDR2 FNYEAQ. Trimming shortened V by 4 bases and J by 3 bases, and 13 bases separated the two germline ends. The CDR3 extends over 15 amino acids. CDR3 sequence (DNA): TGTGCCAGCAGCTCGCGGGGAGGGGGCTACAATGAGCAGTTCTTC. This gives the protein CASSSRGGGYNEQFF.

The V call is TRBV28, the J call TRBJ1-5; 7 bases align to TRBD1. The CDR3 covers 16 residues. The junction had 11 bases not matched to a gene; V was cut back by 2 bases and J by 7 bases. CDR1 is MDHEN and CDR2 is SYDVKM in the germline V gene. In nucleotides, the CDR3 is TGTGCCAGCAGTTTAGGCGATTCACAGGGGAGGCAGCCCCAGCATTTT. Its protein product is CASSLGDSQGRQPQHF.

This clone occurred a few times. V gene TRBV5-4 combines with J gene TRBJ2-2; D is unresolved. V was trimmed by 0 bases and J by 3 bases, leaving 9 bases between them. Germline V gives CDR1 SGHNT, CDR2 YYREEE (reference sequence). The CDR3 runs 15 residues. CDR3 amino acids: CASSLVSVDTGELFF. CDR3 nucleotide sequence: TGTGCCAGCAGCTTGGTGTCAGTCGACACCGGGGAGCTGTTTTTT.

The CDR3, as DNA: TGTGCCAGCAGCTTTTACAGATACGAGCAGTACTTC. The encoded protein is CASSFYRYEQYF. The genes are TRBV7-8 and TRBJ2-7; D not certain. Germline lookup yields CDR1 SGHVS and CDR2 FQNEAQ. V was shortened by 3 bases and J by 4 bases, with 7 bases between the two germline ends. The CDR3 runs 12 residues.

Worth noting for this clone: A read error may account for a junction end that differs from germline. J is TRBJ1-2 and V is TRBV5-1; weak D call: TRBD1 (6 bases). Germline V gene sequence: CDR1 SGHRS, CDR2 YFSETQ. The CDR3 spans 15 residues. The CDR3: CASNLVTGWDYGYTF. The CDR3 DNA sequence: TGCGCCAGCAACTTGGTAACAGGGTGGGACTATGGCTACACCTTC.

About this clone itself: One end of the junction is discordant with germline, which a read error may explain. This chain links TRBV19 with TRBJ1-2, with a possible D match to TRBD1 (5 bases). The CDR3 spans 13 residues. Germline V gives CDR1 LNHDA, CDR2 SQIVND (reference sequence). CDR3 sequence: CASSPPRGDSFAF. For the CDR3, the DNA is TGTGCCAGTAGCCCACCAAGGGGCGATTCTTTCGCCTTC.

The chain recombines TRBV27 with TRBJ2-7; 9 bases are a match to TRBD1. Trimming took 5 bases from V and 3 from J; bases not matched to a gene: 11. The CDR3 has 16 residues. Germline V gives CDR1 MNHEY, CDR2 SMNVEV (reference sequence). The CDR3 protein is CASSPPSGTGLYEQYF. The CDR3 nucleotides read TGTGCCAGCAGTCCCCCCTCCGGGACAGGGCTCTACGAGCAGTACTTC.

V and J are TRBV5-1 and TRBJ1-1; possibly TRBD1 for D (5 bases). The CDR3 is 14 residues long. Germline V gene data show CDR1 as SGHRS and CDR2 as YFSETQ. V lost 4 bases and J lost 1, with 11 bases in between. The CDR3 reads CASSHVGENTEAFF. The CDR3 DNA reads TGCGCCAGCAGCCATGTAGGGGAGAACACTGAAGCTTTCTTT.

The CDR3 DNA sequence: TGTGCCAGCAGGGGAGGGACTAGCGGGGGGGCCGGTGAAAAACTGTTTTTT. Its protein is CASRGGTSGGAGEKLFF. The rearrangement uses TRBV21-1 and TRBJ1-4. TRBV21-1 is annotated as a pseudogene. This CDR3 is 17 amino acids long.

This sequence joins TRBV20-1 and TRBJ1-4; D ambiguous. Germline V gene data show CDR1 as DFQATT and CDR2 as SNEGSKA (reference sequence). The CDR3 is 11 residues long. V shed 5 bases and J shed 12 bases, with 13 bases lying between them. DNA for the CDR3: TGCAGTGCTTTAGAGGTGCCAGAACTGTTTTTT. Residues: CSALEVPELFF.

V is TRBV19 and J is TRBJ1-6; TRBD1 aligns across 9 bases. The V segment lost 7 bases and the J segment 2 bases; nucleotides outside the gene matches: 6. There are 16 residues in the CDR3. Per germline, CDR1 LNHDA and CDR2 SQIVND (reference sequence). The CDR3 sequence is CASTATGGPYNSPLHF. As DNA, the CDR3 is TGTGCCAGTACCGCTACAGGGGGCCCCTATAATTCACCCCTCCACTTT.

This clone was counted once. The rearrangement uses TRBV9 and TRBJ2-2; the match to TRBD1 covers 10 bases. There are 15 residues in the CDR3. Germline V gene data show CDR1 as SGDLS and CDR2 as YYNGEE. The J segment lost 4 bases and the V segment lost 4 bases, leaving 4 bases of the junction unmatched. CDR3 sequence (DNA): TGTGCCAGCAGCCAAAGGACAGGGGGCACCGGGGAGCTGTTTTTT. Translating it yields CASSQRTGGTGELFF.

The genes are TRBV6-5 and TRBJ2-7, with D maybe TRBD2 (6 bases). Germline V gene data show CDR1 as MNHEY and CDR2 as SVGAGI. The ends were cut back, 0 bases at V and 9 bases at J, with 21 bases in the middle. The CDR3 is made up of 16 amino acids. CDR3 region: CASSYSFLEWGDAQYF. The CDR3 nucleotides read TGTGCCAGCAGTTACTCTTTTTTGGAATGGGGGGATGCGCAGTACTTC.

V and J are TRBV29-1 and TRBJ2-1; D gene unclear. Per the germline V gene, CDR1 is SQVTM and CDR2 is ANQGSEA. V was trimmed by 0 bases and J by 6 bases, leaving 15 bases between them. CDR3 size: 15 residues. CDR3 loop: CSVEDRSLSSNEQFF. The CDR3 DNA is TGCAGCGTTGAAGACCGTAGCCTTAGTTCCAATGAGCAGTTCTTC.

This clone was counted a single time. Different DNA sequences within this sample yield the same CDR3. J is TRBJ2-5 and V is TRBV7-2; 8 bases fit TRBD1. After removal of 3 bases from V and 5 bases from J, the junction contained 2 bases not matched to a gene. This CDR3 contains 13 residues. Germline V gene lookup returns CDR1 SGHTA and CDR2 FQGNSA. The CDR3 protein is CASSFRGRETQYF. Written as DNA, the CDR3 is TGTGCCAGCAGCTTCAGGGGGCGGGAGACCCAGTACTTC.

This clone turned up a few times. The genes are TRBV11-2 and TRBJ2-2; maybe TRBD2 (5 bases). The CDR3 is made up of 12 amino acids. The germline V gene has CDR1 SGHAT and CDR2 FQNNGV. Between the trimmed V and J ends, which lost 1 base and 8 bases, there was a span of 5 bases. DNA for the CDR3: TGTGCCAGCAGCTTAGGGACTGGGGAGCTGTTTTTT. Protein sequence: CASSLGTGELFF.